The clone carrying this T cell receptor (beta chain) turned up a few times. The sample belongs to a study of naive and memory T cell subsets. The CDR3 totals 14 residues. The V end lost 8 bases, the J end lost 2 bases, and 15 bases lay between the germline ends. CDR1 is MNHEY, CDR2 SMNVEV, per germline (reference sequence). An equimolar mix of two oligonucleotides served as the beta constant-region primer for TRBC1 and TRBC2. MiXCR was run by TCRdb on the UMI-ligation and nested PCR reads, yielding one entry per CDR3 protein. The profile covers some 150,000 distinct CDR3 sequences, with approximately 17% appearing a single time and just over 0.14% taken by the ten largest.

V gene TRBV27 combines with J gene TRBJ1-1; unclear D gene. The sequenced material came from naive CD4+ T cells from blood. The source of this sequence is a human donor in good health. The CDR3 nucleotides read TGTGCCAGCTCCCCTTGGCCGAGAAACACTGAAGCTTTCTTT. Its protein is CASSPWPRNTEAFF.